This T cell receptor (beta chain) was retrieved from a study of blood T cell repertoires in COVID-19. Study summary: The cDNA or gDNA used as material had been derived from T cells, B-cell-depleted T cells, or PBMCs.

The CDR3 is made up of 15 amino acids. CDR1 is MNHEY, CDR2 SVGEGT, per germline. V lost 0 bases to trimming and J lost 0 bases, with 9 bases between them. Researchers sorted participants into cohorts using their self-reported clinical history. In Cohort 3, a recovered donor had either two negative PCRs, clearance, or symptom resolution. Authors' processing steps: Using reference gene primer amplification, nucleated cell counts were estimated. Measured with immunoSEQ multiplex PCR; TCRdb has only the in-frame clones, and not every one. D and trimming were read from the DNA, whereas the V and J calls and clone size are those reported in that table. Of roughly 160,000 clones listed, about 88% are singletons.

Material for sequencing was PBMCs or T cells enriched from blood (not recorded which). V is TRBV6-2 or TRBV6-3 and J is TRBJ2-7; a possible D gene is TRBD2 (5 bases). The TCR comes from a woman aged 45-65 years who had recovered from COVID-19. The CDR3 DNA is TGTGCCAGCAGTTACTCCGAGCGGAACTCCTACGAGCAGTACTTC. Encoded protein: CASSYSERNSYEQYF.